This T cell receptor (beta chain) appears in the sequencing data of a study of T cells after yellow fever vaccination. As for the study in general: Where fractions had low cell numbers, libraries were prepared from them with the SMART-Seq v4 Ultra Low Input RNA kit. Study observations and caveats: Overlap between CD4 and CD8 compartments was detected for a small share of clonotypes. At approximately 95% for CD4 and approximately 88% for CD8, most primary-vaccination clones showed up again after the booster. Weaker, the secondary response peaked sooner, at day 5 versus 15.

In this sample, this clonotype turned up a few times. The target antigen is unknown. V was trimmed by 0 bases and J by 6 bases, leaving 8 bases between them. The V gene's germline CDR1 is KGHSH and CDR2 LQKENI. The CDR3 runs 13 residues. TCRdb processed the 5' RACE reads anew with MiXCR; each CDR3 protein has one entry. The data hold approximately 550,000 distinct CDR3 sequences, with over 15% observed a single time. This clonotype originated in a young man who received the YFV17D yellow fever vaccine. Sequences were derived from PBMCs, sampled 15 days after the yellow fever booster vaccination. The rearrangement links TRBV18 to TRBJ1-1; possibly TRBD1 for D (5 bases). The CDR3 sequence: CASSPPSGPEAFF. For the CDR3, the DNA is TGTGCCAGCTCACCACCCTCGGGGCCTGAAGCTTTCTTT.